The clone carrying this T cell receptor (beta chain) was detected a few times. These data originate in a study of beta chain features in type 1 diabetes. The V segment lost 3 bases and the J segment 7 bases; nucleotides outside the gene matches: 6. CDR3 size: 15 residues. What was sequenced were expressed TCRB transcripts, since all of the isolated RNA had been reverse transcribed. The method was immunoSEQ multiplex PCR; TCRdb's version includes in-frame clones alone and lacks a portion of them. This table holds hundreds of thousands of clones, over 11% found once. The source of this sequence is a young man in good health. This rearrangement joins TRBV23-1 to TRBJ1-4; 9 nucleotides line up with TRBD1. TRBV23-1 is an ORF, with its function uncertain. The source material was naive CD4+ T cells from blood. DNA of the CDR3: TGCGCCAGCAGTCATATGGGACAGGGAGGTGAAAAACTGTTTTTT. It yields the protein CASSHMGQGGEKLFF.